The present T cell receptor beta chain was sequenced within a study of control samples from healthy donors and cancer patients. The trim removed 5 bases at V and 4 bases at J, leaving 4 bases unmatched. The CDR3 totals 15 residues. CDR1 MNHEY and CDR2 SMNVEV come from the germline V gene (reference sequence). TCRdb keeps only in-frame clones here, not all; method: immunoSEQ multiplex PCR. The sample lists about 140,000 clones, approximately 94% seen once, with around 12% in the top ten. Sequenced material: blood. The TCR sequence derives from a man between 40 and 49 years old in good health. The rearrangement links TRBV27 to TRBJ2-3, with 12 nucleotides matching TRBD1. The CDR3 reads CASSRDRGRSDTQYF. In nucleotides, the CDR3 is TGTGCCAGCAGTCGGGACAGGGGGCGATCAGATACGCAGTATTTT.